This entry describes one T cell receptor beta chain. Original processing methods: The authors estimated nucleated cell counts from reference gene primer amplification. The data were produced by immunoSEQ multiplex PCR, yet TCRdb's version contains in-frame clones alone and is incomplete. V, J and clone size reflect that table, while D and trimming were determined from the DNA. This table holds more than 55,000 clones, 90% found once. The data derive from a study of blood T cell repertoires in COVID-19. Across the study: COVID-19 samples from acute and convalescent phases originated in the United States, Italy and Spain.

Trimming removed 3 bases from V and 4 bases from J, with 6 bases in between. In germline, CDR1 is KGHSH, CDR2 LQKENI. The CDR3 totals 12 residues. The sequence was obtained from a man older than 75 with acute or convalescent COVID-19. Sequencing was carried out using peripheral blood. This chain uses TRBV18 with TRBJ1-2; D is unclear. As DNA, the CDR3 is TGTGCCAGCTCACCGGACTTCTATGGCTACACCTTC. Protein: CASSPDFYGYTF.